The entry that follows covers one T cell receptor beta chain sequence. Its antigen is not yet known. These data come from a study of T cells expressing NK-cell markers (dated by TCRdb to between 2020 and 2021). For context, the study as a whole: TCR beta-chain repertoires were profiled in sorted CD3+CD56+NKG2C+, CD3+CD56+NKG2C- and CD3+CD56-NKG2C+ T-cell subsets from about 8 donors. Among the eight sequenced donors, seven were HCMV-seropositive and one was HCMV-seronegative. The study sequenced eight donors, all healthy volunteers chosen at random: three men and five women. Sequencing of the libraries produced 2 x 150 bp reads on Illumina HiSeq 2000/2500, MiSeq or NextSeq. The research as a whole found: Those dominant clonotypes were again the most abundant among CD3+CD56-NKG2C+ cells in four donors, at about 25-60.1%. Whether the expanded NKG2C-expressing T cell clones were specific for HCMV antigens remained unclear. In roughly six donors, the dominant CD3+CD56+NKG2C+ clonotypes ranked among the top 10 CD8+ clonotypes, making up about 1.0-8% of CD8+ T cells.

A commercial ELISA kit detecting HCMV-specific IgG in serum was used to determine HCMV serostatus. Ficoll density gradient centrifugation was used to isolate peripheral blood mononuclear cells from blood. Sequenced using an Illumina HiSeq 2000. The TCR beta cDNA libraries were made using 5'RACE template switching, a step that added both a universal primer site and unique molecular identifiers. cDNA synthesis was primed from the TCR beta constant segment, followed by two successive PCR amplification steps. As for the authors' bioinformatics: MIGEC was used to demultiplex reads and group the reads by UMI, and MiTCR was used to assemble and quantify clonotypes. Only TCR cDNA sequences supported by at least two reads were kept to exclude erroneous sequences. Downstream repertoire analysis used the tcR package, and clonotypes were matched across fractions by CDR3 nucleotide sequence plus V segment. Antigen specificity was annotated against VDJdb with VDJmatch, allowing one amino acid substitution in CDR3. TCRdb reprocessed the reads and lists each CDR3 protein sequence as a single entry, with no DNA. Here the V and J calls rest on TCRdb's processing, not on the authors' analysis. This sample's listing comprises approximately 460,000 distinct CDR3 sequences. 7.3% of the sample lies in the top ten.

There are 16 amino acids in the CDR3, from cysteine to phenylalanine inclusive. This entry has no DNA. The germline V gene gives CDR1 as SGHDN and CDR2 as FVKESK. Sequencing was performed on blood T cells: a sorted CD56 or NKG2C T cell subset, CD4+ or CD8+ T cells, or bulk PBMC T cells (not recorded which). This receptor was taken from a woman aged 18 to 75 in good health. This receptor chain uses TRBV14 and TRBJ2-1; TCRdb proposes TRBD1, but this gene call is untestable without DNA. This receptor carries the CDR3 CASSQPPGTGAPEQFF. The full variable domain, completed from the reference TRBV14 and TRBJ2-1 proteins outside the CDR3, reads EAGVTQFPSHSVIEKGQTVTLRCDPISGHDNLYWYRRVMGKEIKFLLHFVKESKQDESGMPNNRFLAERTGGTYSTLKVQPAELEDSGVYFCASSQPPGTGAPEQFFGPGTRLTVL.